These T cell receptor beta chains were read from a single sample in a study of cytomegalovirus exposure and HLA in healthy donors. The repertoire was sequenced with immunoSEQ multiplex PCR; TCRdb's copy has only in-frame clones and lacks some. The repertoire holds about 170,000 clones, with approximately 80% as singletons. The sequenced material came from PBMCs. These receptor sequences come from a woman aged 45 to 65 in good health and CMV-seropositive. Both conserved end residues are part of each CDR3. A D gene is named only where the DNA matches it firmly. Clone size is stated in some rows and not others, as once, few, many or a class when expanded.

size	V	J	D	DNA	CDR3
once	TRBV19	TRBJ2-5	TRBD2	TGTGCCAGTAGTACGGGAGGGGAGACCCAGTACTTC	CASSTGGETQYF
NA	TRBV18	TRBJ1-5	TRBD1	TGTGCCAGCTCACCACGCGGTGGACAGGGCCTGTATAGCAATCAGCCCCAGCATTTT	CASSPRGGQGLYSNQPQHF
NA	TRBV14	TRBJ2-7	TRBD2	TGTGCCAGCAGCCACTGGGAAAGCGGGGCCTACGAGCAGTACTTC	CASSHWESGAYEQYF
NA	TRBV7-2	TRBJ2-5	NA	TGTGCCAGCAGCCCCCAACTAGGGCAAGAGACCCAGTACTTC	CASSPQLGQETQYF
NA	TRBV7-2	TRBJ2-7	TRBD1	TGTGCCAGCAGCTCCGGGACAGCGAGGGAGCAGTACTTC	CASSSGTAREQYF
few	TRBV5-6	TRBJ2-4	NA	TGTGCCAGCATTGATTCTTTGTGGGCCAAAAACAGTCAGTACTTC	CASIDSLWAKNSQYF
NA	TRBV7-3	TRBJ1-1	TRBD1	TGTGCCAGCAGCTTTGGGGGAGACAGGGACCAAGCTTTCTTT	CASSFGGDRDQAFF
NA	TRBV10-2	TRBJ2-5	TRBD2	TGCGCCAGCAGACCCGGGACTAGGGGGGAGACCCAGTACTTC	CASRPGTRGETQYF
NA	TRBV2	TRBJ2-5	TRBD2	TGTGCCAGCAGGTCCGGGACTACGTACCAAGAGACCCAGTACTTC	CASRSGTTYQETQYF
NA	TRBV7-2	TRBJ2-1	TRBD2	TGTGCCAGCAGCTTCCTAGCGGGAGGGCCACCCTACAATGAGCAGTTCTTC	CASSFLAGGPPYNEQFF
NA	TRBV9	TRBJ1-2	TRBD1	TGTGCCAGCAGCGTAGGTTCAGGGGGCAGGAACTATGGCTACACCTTC	CASSVGSGGRNYGYTF
few	TRBV5-3	TRBJ2-2	TRBD1	TGTGCCAGAAGCACCTGGACAGGGCGCGACACCGGGGAGCTGTTTTTT	CARSTWTGRDTGELFF
NA	TRBV11-3	TRBJ2-4	NA	TGTGCCAGCAGTTACTCTTTTTGGGGCCAAGGAGACATTCAGTACTTC	CASSYSFWGQGDIQYF
NA	TRBV7-2	TRBJ2-7	TRBD2	TGTGCCAGCAGCCCAGCTAGCGGGAGCTACGAGCAGTACTTC	CASSPASGSYEQYF
NA	TRBV5-6	TRBJ2-7	TRBD1	TGTGCCAGCAGCTCCGGGACAGGGGTCCAGTACGAGCAGTACTTC	CASSSGTGVQYEQYF
NA	TRBV5-8	TRBJ2-7	TRBD1	TGTGCCAGCAATCTGAACAGGGGGCGAAAGTACGAGCAGTACTTC	CASNLNRGRKYEQYF
NA	TRBV4-2	TRBJ1-4	TRBD1	TGTGCCAGCAGCCAAGGGGACAGGGGAGTGGAAAAACTGTTTTTT	CASSQGDRGVEKLFF
NA	TRBV6-1	TRBJ2-1	NA	TGTGCCAGCACCGGACAGGGAGGGTACAATGAGCAGTTCTTC	CASTGQGGYNEQFF
NA	TRBV7-2	TRBJ2-5	NA	TGTGCCAGCAGCTTTACGGGTGGGGAGACCCAGTACTTC	CASSFTGGETQYF
NA	TRBV20-1	TRBJ2-3	TRBD2	TGCAGTTCGGGGGGGGCAGATACGCAGTATTTT	CSSGGADTQYF
once	TRBV18	TRBJ2-1	TRBD1	TGTGCCAGCTCACCACGGGACGAAGGGACAGACAATGAGCAGTTCTTC	CASSPRDEGTDNEQFF
NA	TRBV7-2	TRBJ2-3	NA	TGTGCCAGCAGCTCCCACAGGCCTAGCACAGATACGCAGTATTTT	CASSSHRPSTDTQYF
NA	TRBV4-1	TRBJ2-3	TRBD2	TGCGCCAGCAGCCTAGCGGGGGGAGGGCCGCCAGATACGCAGTATTTT	CASSLAGGGPPDTQYF
NA	TRBV5-1	TRBJ1-6	NA	TGCGCCAGCAGCTTCAGTGACGGGCCCCTCCACTTT	CASSFSDGPLHF
once	TRBV30	TRBJ2-1	NA	TGTGCCTGGTCAGGTGAGAATGAGCAGTTCTTC	CAWSGENEQFF
few	TRBV30	TRBJ1-6	TRBD1	TGTGCCTGGAGTGTACCGAGACAGGGGAATTCACCCCTCCACTTT	CAWSVPRQGNSPLHF
NA	TRBV11-2	TRBJ2-3	TRBD2	TGTGCCAGCAGCCCCCTGGCTAGCGGGGACCGAGATACGCAGTATTTT	CASSPLASGDRDTQYF
once	TRBV11-3	TRBJ2-7	TRBD2	TGTGCCAGCAGCTTAGGAGCGGGAGGGCCTCACGAGCAGTACTTC	CASSLGAGGPHEQYF
NA	TRBV19	TRBJ2-2	NA	TGTGCCAGTAGCCAATACTCCACTAGCAGAAACACCGGGGAGCTGTTTTTT	CASSQYSTSRNTGELFF
NA	TRBV20-1	TRBJ1-1	NA	TGCAGTGCTAGAGTTCGACTTGAAGCTTTCTTT	CSARVRLEAFF
NA	TRBV4-1	TRBJ1-2	NA	TGCGCCAGCAGCAACAATCCAGGGGTGAACTATGGCTACACCTTC	CASSNNPGVNYGYTF
NA	TRBV2	TRBJ2-5	NA	TGTGCCAGCACCCGGGCGAGGGAGCAAGAGACCCAGTACTTC	CASTRAREQETQYF
NA	TRBV9	TRBJ2-7	NA	TGTGCCAGCGGTCGGACAGTTCAGCCGGACGAGCAGTACTTC	CASGRTVQPDEQYF
NA	TRBV19	TRBJ1-1	TRBD1	TGTGCCAGTAGCCTTACAGGGGACACTGAAGCTTTCTTT	CASSLTGDTEAFF
NA	TRBV29-1	TRBJ2-1	TRBD2	TGCAGCGCCGAGGGGTTAGCGGGGTCCTACAATGAGCAGTTCTTC	CSAEGLAGSYNEQFF
few	TRBV21-1	TRBJ1-2	NA	TGTGCCAGGCTCGGCAGGGAACAGTATGGCTACACCTTC	CARLGREQYGYTF
NA	TRBV9	TRBJ1-1	TRBD1	TGTGCCAGCAGCGTCCAGGGACAGGGACAAGGAACTGAAGCTTTCTTT	CASSVQGQGQGTEAFF
NA	TRBV18	TRBJ1-2	TRBD1	TGTGCCAGCTCACCCCCGTCCCGGGACAGGGAGAATGGCTACACCTTC	CASSPPSRDRENGYTF
once	TRBV29-1	TRBJ1-1	NA	TGCAGCGTTGGAGTGAACACTGAAGCTTTCTTT	CSVGVNTEAFF
NA	TRBV5-6	TRBJ1-2	NA	TGTGCCAGCAGGTGGGGGCCAAGGAGTAACTATGGCTACACCTTC	CASRWGPRSNYGYTF